These T cell receptor beta chains were read from a single sample in a study of CD8+CD57+ T cells in acquired aplastic anemia. TCRdb redid the calling of the reads with MiXCR, one entry per CDR3 protein. The sample holds some 180,000 distinct CDR3 sequences, approximately 48% seen once. Sequenced input: sorted CD4+, CD8+, or CD8+CD57+ T cells (not recorded which) from PBMCs. These receptors originate from a human donor with aplastic anemia. The CDR3 runs from the conserved cysteine through the conserved F or W. The order of the fields is V gene, D gene, J gene, clone size, CDR3 DNA, CDR3 protein. D genes are given only for firm matches. Expanded clones get a size class; other rows say once, few or many, or leave the size out.

v_call: TRBV7-8; d_call: NA; j_call: TRBJ2-7; clone_size: NA; cdr3_nt: TGTGCCAGCAGCCTAATAGGGACTGAGTACGAGCAGTACTTC; cdr3_aa: CASSLIGTEYEQYF
v_call: TRBV19; d_call: TRBD2; j_call: TRBJ2-5; clone_size: many; cdr3_nt: TGTGCCAGTAAACAAGGACTAGCGCAGGGGAAAGAGACCCAGTACTTC; cdr3_aa: CASKQGLAQGKETQYF
v_call: TRBV2; d_call: NA; j_call: TRBJ2-7; clone_size: NA; cdr3_nt: TGTGCCAGCAGTGGGTCAGGCAGGGGGGCGAGGTACGAGCAGTACTTC; cdr3_aa: CASSGSGRGARYEQYF
v_call: TRBV29-1; d_call: NA; j_call: TRBJ1-1; clone_size: NA; cdr3_nt: TGCAGCGTCCTCGAGGGGGGCTACACTGAAGCTTTCTTT; cdr3_aa: CSVLEGGYTEAFF
v_call: TRBV11-2; d_call: NA; j_call: TRBJ1-3; clone_size: many; cdr3_nt: TGTGCCAGTAGACAGTCCCTCTCTGGAAACACCATATATTTT; cdr3_aa: CASRQSLSGNTIYF
v_call: TRBV6-5; d_call: NA; j_call: TRBJ2-1; clone_size: NA; cdr3_nt: TGTGCCAGCAGTTACAGTTCATGGGAGCAGTTCTTC; cdr3_aa: CASSYSSWEQFF
v_call: TRBV29-1; d_call: NA; j_call: TRBJ2-7; clone_size: NA; cdr3_nt: TGCAGCGTGGGCCAGACCATAAATTCCTACGAGCAGTACTTC; cdr3_aa: CSVGQTINSYEQYF
v_call: TRBV4-2; d_call: NA; j_call: TRBJ1-4; clone_size: NA; cdr3_nt: TGTGCCAGCAGCCAAGAAGCCGTCGGGCAGGCAAGTGAAAAACTGTTTTTT; cdr3_aa: CASSQEAVGQASEKLFF
v_call: TRBV3-1; d_call: NA; j_call: TRBJ1-4; clone_size: few; cdr3_nt: TGTGCCAGCAGCCAAGAAGCGCAGGCAACTAATGAAAAACTGTTTTTT; cdr3_aa: CASSQEAQATNEKLFF
v_call: TRBV10-2; d_call: TRBD1; j_call: TRBJ2-7; clone_size: NA; cdr3_nt: TGCGCCACTGGGACAGTCTACGAGCAGTACTTC; cdr3_aa: CATGTVYEQYF
v_call: TRBV20-1; d_call: TRBD1; j_call: TRBJ2-7; clone_size: NA; cdr3_nt: TGCAGTGCTAGAGCTCGGACAGGTTCCGCCGAGCAGTACTTC; cdr3_aa: CSARARTGSAEQYF
v_call: TRBV7-6; d_call: NA; j_call: TRBJ1-1; clone_size: NA; cdr3_nt: TGTGCCAGCAGCTTAGAAGTGGGCGGAAGGACTGAAGCTTTCTTT; cdr3_aa: CASSLEVGGRTEAFF
v_call: TRBV11-1; d_call: TRBD1; j_call: TRBJ2-3; clone_size: NA; cdr3_nt: TGTGCCAGCAGCCCGACAGGGGGCGCATCAAATACGCAGTATTTT; cdr3_aa: CASSPTGGASNTQYF
v_call: TRBV2; d_call: NA; j_call: TRBJ2-2; clone_size: NA; cdr3_nt: TGTGCCAGCAGTGAGTCCCCGCTGTTTTTT; cdr3_aa: CASSESPLFF
v_call: TRBV2; d_call: NA; j_call: TRBJ2-1; clone_size: few; cdr3_nt: TGTGCCAGCAGTGTGACGGCGGGGGAGCAGTTCTTC; cdr3_aa: CASSVTAGEQFF
v_call: TRBV7-9; d_call: NA; j_call: TRBJ2-7; clone_size: NA; cdr3_nt: TGTGCCAGCAGCTTAAGGGCTTCCTACGAGCAGTACTTC; cdr3_aa: CASSLRASYEQYF
v_call: TRBV9; d_call: NA; j_call: TRBJ2-7; clone_size: NA; cdr3_nt: TGTGCCAGCAGCGTAGTTTCCGACGGAGCCTCCTACGAGCAGTACTTC; cdr3_aa: CASSVVSDGASYEQYF
v_call: TRBV4-2; d_call: NA; j_call: TRBJ1-2; clone_size: NA; cdr3_nt: TGTGCCAGCAGCCAAGATCAAGACAGCTATGGCTACACCTTC; cdr3_aa: CASSQDQDSYGYTF
v_call: TRBV20-1; d_call: TRBD1; j_call: TRBJ1-1; clone_size: NA; cdr3_nt: TGCAGTGCTAGGATAACAGGGGGCGCGGGCACTGAAGCTTTCTTT; cdr3_aa: CSARITGGAGTEAFF
v_call: TRBV15; d_call: NA; j_call: TRBJ1-6; clone_size: NA; cdr3_nt: TGTACCACCAGCTACCGGACGGGGCCAAATTCACCCCTCCACTTT; cdr3_aa: CTTSYRTGPNSPLHF
v_call: TRBV10-3; d_call: NA; j_call: TRBJ2-7; clone_size: once; cdr3_nt: TGTGCCATCAGTTTAGGAGGGGATACCTACGAGCAGTACTTC; cdr3_aa: CAISLGGDTYEQYF
v_call: TRBV4-2; d_call: NA; j_call: TRBJ1-5; clone_size: NA; cdr3_nt: TGTGCCAGCAGTTATGCCGGGTGGGGGCCCCAGCATTTT; cdr3_aa: CASSYAGWGPQHF